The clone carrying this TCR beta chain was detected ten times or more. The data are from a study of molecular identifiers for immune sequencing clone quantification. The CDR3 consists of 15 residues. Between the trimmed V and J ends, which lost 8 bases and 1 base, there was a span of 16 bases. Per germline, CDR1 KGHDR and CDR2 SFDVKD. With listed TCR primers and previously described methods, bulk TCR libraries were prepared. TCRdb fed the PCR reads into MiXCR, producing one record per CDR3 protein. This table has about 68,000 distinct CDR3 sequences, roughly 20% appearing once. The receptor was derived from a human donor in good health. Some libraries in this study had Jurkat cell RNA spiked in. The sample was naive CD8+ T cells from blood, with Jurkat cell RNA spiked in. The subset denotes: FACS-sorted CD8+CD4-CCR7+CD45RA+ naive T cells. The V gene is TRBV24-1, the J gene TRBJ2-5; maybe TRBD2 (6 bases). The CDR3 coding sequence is TGTGCCACCAATGACTACGGACTATCCCAAGAGACCCAGTACTTC. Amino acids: CATNDYGLSQETQYF.